This T cell receptor (beta chain) is drawn from a study of blood T cells in healthy people across ages. Findings of the study overall: Naive CD4+ cell counts and diversity both ran higher in long-lived than in aged donors.

The second PCR ran roughly 6 to 11 cycles with a sample-barcoded 5' primer and J-beta primers. One entry per CDR3 protein results from TCRdb running MiXCR on the 5' RACE reads. The top ten hold under 4% of the sample, which has 600,000 to 800,000 distinct CDR3 sequences, over 20% seen once. With V trimmed by 5 bases and J by 4 bases, 8 bases remained unmatched. The germline gives CDR1 DFQATT, CDR2 SNEGSKA (reference sequence). The CDR3 loop spans 14 amino acids. Each individual donor underwent a draw of about 11 milliliters of peripheral blood. The amount of total RNA extracted per sample was at least 6 micrograms. With respect to this clonotype: As yet, its antigen is unknown.

The chain couples TRBV20-1 to TRBJ2-3; 8 bases are a match to TRBD2. The clonotype was recovered from a man in his 70s in good health. Specimen: blood. In nucleotides, the CDR3 is TGCAGTGCTCGTAGCGGGGCCGCCGCAGATACGCAGTATTTT. This gives the protein CSARSGAAADTQYF.